The clone carrying this T cell receptor beta chain has more than one count but fewer than ten. The antigen is undetermined. Amplification of TCR beta CDR3 regions used RNA transcripts. Second-round multiplex PCR came after first-round RT-PCR with HTBI primers. TCRdb recomputed calls from the multiplex PCR reads with MiXCR, one row per CDR3 protein. Of a few hundred thousand distinct CDR3 sequences in the sample, about a sixth were seen once. Ophthalmopathy not arising within 18 months of follow-up defined hyperthyroidism as stable. Patients were excluded if they had other autoimmune diseases or uncontrolled infections, and likewise if pregnancy or lactation applied. Establishment of the diagnosis relied upon clinical symptoms, serum thyroxine, TRAb, thyroid ultrasound and orbital computed tomography. The sample comes from a study of Graves' ophthalmopathy and Graves' hyperthyroidism. Study-level findings and limits: Ophthalmopathy and stable hyperthyroidism were discriminated by a 13-signature model, with roughly 90% sensitivity and about 76% specificity.

Germline V gene sequence: CDR1 SGHNT, CDR2 YYREEE (reference sequence). The CDR3 extends over 15 amino acids. Between the trimmed V and J ends, which lost 3 bases and 1 base, there was a span of 13 bases. The chain uses TRBV5-4 and TRBJ2-5; possibly TRBD1 or TRBD2 for D (5 bases each). Source material: peripheral blood. This TCR derives from an adult woman with stable Graves' hyperthyroidism. CDR3 amino acids: CASSSRLGTQETQYF. The CDR3 DNA reads as TGTGCCAGCAGCTCACGACTGGGGACCCAAGAGACCCAGTACTTC.